These 10 T cell receptor beta chains were sequenced from one sample in a study of cytomegalovirus exposure and HLA in healthy donors. Sequencing was performed with immunoSEQ multiplex PCR; in TCRdb, only in-frame clones are kept and a portion is missing. The sample holds roughly 130,000 clones, 85% to 90% seen once. Sequenced input: PBMCs. The receptor source for this set is a young man in good health and CMV-seronegative.

The chain employs TRBV4-2 and TRBJ1-4; the D gene is possibly TRBD1 (6 bases). Germline V gene lookup returns CDR1 LGHNA and CDR2 YNFKEQ. The CDR3 is made up of 14 amino acids. V lost 2 bases to trimming and J lost 6 bases, with 10 bases between them. The CDR3 DNA sequence: TGTGCCAGCAGCCAACTGGGGGCGCATGAAAAACTGTTTTTT. It encodes CASSQLGAHEKLFF.

The chain couples TRBV11-2 to TRBJ1-2, with 8 nucleotides matching TRBD1. J gave up 5 bases and V 4 bases, and 12 bases lay outside the gene matches. CDR1 is SGHAT and CDR2 is FQNNGV in the germline V gene. The CDR3 is 16 amino acids. The CDR3 is CASSSNPGQGDYGYTF. The CDR3 region has the DNA TGTGCCAGCAGCTCGAATCCCGGACAGGGCGATTATGGCTACACCTTC.

The chain recombines TRBV27 with TRBJ2-1, with D maybe TRBD1 (5 bases). The CDR3 extends over 15 amino acids. V was shortened by 1 base and J by 1 base, with 8 bases between the two germline ends. Looked up from germline, CDR1 is MNHEY and CDR2 is SMNVEV (reference sequence). The CDR3 DNA follows: TGTGCCAGCAGTTTATTTCAGGGATCCTACAATGAGCAGTTCTTC. As protein: CASSLFQGSYNEQFF.

Points on this clone: This sample includes further DNA sequences coding for the same CDR3. The chain uses TRBV5-1 and TRBJ2-3; a weak D match, TRBD1 (6 bases). Deletions cut 0 bases from V and 1 base from J, with 9 bases between. This CDR3 spans 15 amino acids. Per the germline V gene, CDR1 is SGHRS and CDR2 is YFSETQ. DNA of the CDR3: TGCGCCAGCAGCTTGGCCTCAGGGGGCACAGATACGCAGTATTTT. Protein product: CASSLASGGTDTQYF.

V usage is TRBV6-1 and J usage is TRBJ2-7; a possible D gene is TRBD2 (6 bases). The ends were cut back, 3 bases at V and 0 bases at J, with 12 bases in the middle. The CDR3 is made up of 15 amino acids. CDR1 is MNHNS and CDR2 is SASEGT in the germline V gene. The CDR3 protein is CASSDSGTLSYEQYF. As DNA, the CDR3 is TGTGCCAGCAGTGACTCCGGGACTCTCTCCTACGAGCAGTACTTC.

The rearrangement uses TRBV30 and TRBJ2-1; the D gene is possibly TRBD1 (6 bases). The CDR3 loop spans 13 amino acids. Germline-derived CDR1 and CDR2 are GTSNPN and SVGIG (reference sequence). The ends were cut back, 2 bases at V and 5 bases at J, with 10 bases in the middle. In DNA, the CDR3 is TGTGCCTGGAGTTTGGGGGCACACAATGAGCAGTTCTTC. It yields the protein CAWSLGAHNEQFF.

This chain links TRBV6-1 with TRBJ2-1; maybe TRBD1 (5 bases). Germline CDR1 MNHNS, CDR2 SASEGT. CDR3 length: 12 residues. V lost 5 bases, J lost 7 bases, and 9 bases lay in between. CDR3 in DNA: TGTGCCAGCAGTCTATACAGGAATGAGCAGTTCTTC. Its protein is CASSLYRNEQFF.

This clone was counted only a few times. V gene TRBV19 combines with J gene TRBJ2-7; maybe TRBD2 (5 bases). The CDR3 loop spans 12 amino acids. Germline V gene sequence: CDR1 LNHDA, CDR2 SQIVND (reference sequence). With 5 bases removed from V and 4 bases from J, the gap between germline ends came to 9 bases. CDR3 bases: TGTGCCAGTAGTCGGGGTTTTTACGAGCAGTACTTC. The encoded protein is CASSRGFYEQYF.

The table lists this clone with a count of one. V gene TRBV13 combines with J gene TRBJ1-4; tentatively, D is TRBD1 (5 bases). Germline values: CDR1 PRHDT, CDR2 FYEKMQ (reference sequence). The length of the CDR3 is 14 residues. V was trimmed by 4 bases and J by 4 bases, leaving 10 bases between them. The CDR3 region is CASSYQGLNEKLFF. In DNA, the CDR3 is TGTGCCAGCAGCTATCAGGGCCTTAATGAAAAACTGTTTTTT.

About this clone itself: Its ends do not fully match the called genes, so a read error is possible. For the CDR3, the DNA is TGTGCCAGCAGCGTATCAAGAGACTCCCACAATGAGCAGTTCTTC. This codes for CASSVSRDSHNEQFF. The chain is built from TRBV9 and TRBJ2-1; D ambiguous. CDR1 SGDLS and CDR2 YYNGEE come from the germline V gene. This CDR3 is built from 15 residues.